This entry features one TCR beta chain sequence. Its antigen is as yet unknown. Unique molecular identifiers were used in preparing the TCRbeta library. TCRdb reprocessed the PCR reads via MiXCR and lists one record per CDR3 protein. This sample has hundreds of thousands of distinct CDR3 sequences, with 13% found just once. The data are from a study of T-cell reconstitution after alpha-beta-depleted transplantation in children. Notes on the study in general: Several hundred rapidly expanded clones from non-depleted graft cells reportedly supplied alpha-beta T cells about two months post-transplant. Some patients' high day-60 TCRbeta diversity was attributed to recipient cells surviving conditioning. By one year post-transplant, T-cell counts and diversity largely arose from T cells that were newly produced.

The origin of this receptor is a girl aged 2-10 years with congenital amegakaryocytic thrombocytopenia, due to receive a stem cell transplant. Here the sequenced sample was PBMCs, taken before TCRalphabeta/CD19-depleted stem cell transplant.

This chain's CDR3 is CASSHPSGTSREQYF. The CDR3 DNA is TGCGCCAGCAGCCACCCTTCCGGGACTAGTCGCGAGCAGTACTTC. The chain combines TRBV4-1 with TRBJ2-7, with TRBD2 matching over 8 bases. V shed 3 bases, J shed 6 bases, and the junction held 10 bases outside the gene matches. The CDR3 is 15 amino acids. CDR1 and CDR2 from the germline V gene are MGHRA and YSYEKL.